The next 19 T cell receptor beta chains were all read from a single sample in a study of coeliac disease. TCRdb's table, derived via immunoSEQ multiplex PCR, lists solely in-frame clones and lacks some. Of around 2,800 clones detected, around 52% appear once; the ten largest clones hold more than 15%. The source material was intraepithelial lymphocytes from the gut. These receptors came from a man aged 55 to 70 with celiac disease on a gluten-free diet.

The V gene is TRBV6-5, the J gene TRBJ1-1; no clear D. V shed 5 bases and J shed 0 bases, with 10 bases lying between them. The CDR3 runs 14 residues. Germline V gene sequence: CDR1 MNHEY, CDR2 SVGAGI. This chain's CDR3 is CASSLRALNTEAFF. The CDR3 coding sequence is TGTGCCAGCAGTCTCCGAGCGTTGAACACTGAAGCTTTCTTT.

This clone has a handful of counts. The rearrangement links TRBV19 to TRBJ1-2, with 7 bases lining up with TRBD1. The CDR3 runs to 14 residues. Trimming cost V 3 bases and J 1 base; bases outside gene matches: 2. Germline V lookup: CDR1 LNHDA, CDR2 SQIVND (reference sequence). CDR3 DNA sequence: TGTGCCAGTAGTATTGACAGGGATAACTATGGCTACACCTTC. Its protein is CASSIDRDNYGYTF.

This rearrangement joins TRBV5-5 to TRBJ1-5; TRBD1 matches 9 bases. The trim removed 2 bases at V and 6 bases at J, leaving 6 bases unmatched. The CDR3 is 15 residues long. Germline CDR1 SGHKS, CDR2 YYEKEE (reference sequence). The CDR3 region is CASSFGTGMTQPQHF. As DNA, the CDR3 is TGTGCCAGCAGCTTCGGGACAGGGATGACTCAGCCCCAGCATTTT.

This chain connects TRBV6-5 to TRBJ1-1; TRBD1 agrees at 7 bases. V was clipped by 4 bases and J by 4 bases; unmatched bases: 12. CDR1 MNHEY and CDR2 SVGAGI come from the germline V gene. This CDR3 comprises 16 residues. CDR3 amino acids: CASSSIMTGSSTEAFF. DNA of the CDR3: TGTGCCAGCAGTTCCATAATGACAGGGAGTAGCACTGAAGCTTTCTTT.

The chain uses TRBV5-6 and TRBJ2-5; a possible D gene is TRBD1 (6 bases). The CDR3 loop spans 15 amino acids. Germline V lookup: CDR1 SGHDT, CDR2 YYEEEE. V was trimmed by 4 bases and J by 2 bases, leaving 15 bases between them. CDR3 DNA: TGTGCCAGCAGCCCCCTGCGGACAGAGCAAGAGACCCAGTACTTC. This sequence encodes CASSPLRTEQETQYF.

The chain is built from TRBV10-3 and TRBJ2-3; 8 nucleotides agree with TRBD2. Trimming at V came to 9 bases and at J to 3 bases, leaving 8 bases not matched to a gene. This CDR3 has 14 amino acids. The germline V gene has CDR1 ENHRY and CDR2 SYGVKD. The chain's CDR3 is CAMGPRGGTDTQYF. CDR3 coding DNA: TGTGCCATGGGCCCCCGGGGGGGAACAGATACGCAGTATTTT.

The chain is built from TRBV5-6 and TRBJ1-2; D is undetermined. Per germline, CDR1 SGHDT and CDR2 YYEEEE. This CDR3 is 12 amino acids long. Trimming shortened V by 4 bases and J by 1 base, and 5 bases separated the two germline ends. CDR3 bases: TGTGCCAGCAGCCATTTTAACTATGGCTACACCTTC. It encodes CASSHFNYGYTF.

The CDR3 DNA sequence: TGCGCCAGCAGTGACTCTATCGGGGAGGATCGGCCCCAGCATTTT. Translating gives CASSDSIGEDRPQHF. V usage is TRBV10-2 and J usage is TRBJ1-5, with D unclear. The V and J ends lost 3 bases and 9 bases respectively, with 18 bases between them. Looked up from germline, CDR1 is WSHSY and CDR2 is SAAADI. This CDR3 is 15 amino acids long.

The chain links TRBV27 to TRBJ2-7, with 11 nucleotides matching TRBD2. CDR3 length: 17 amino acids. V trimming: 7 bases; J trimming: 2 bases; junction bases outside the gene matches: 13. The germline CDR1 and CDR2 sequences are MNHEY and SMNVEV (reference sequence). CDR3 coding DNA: TGTGCCAGCATCCATACTTCTAGCGGGAGGCCTCCCTACGAGCAGTACTTC. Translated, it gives CASIHTSSGRPPYEQYF.

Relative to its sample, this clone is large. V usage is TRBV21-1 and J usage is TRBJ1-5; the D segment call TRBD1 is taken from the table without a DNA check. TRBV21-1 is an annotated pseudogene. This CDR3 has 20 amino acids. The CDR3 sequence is CASSKSGRTGRFLSNQPQHF. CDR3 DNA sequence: TGTGCCAGCAGCAAATCAGGCCGGACAGGGAGGTTTCTTAGCAATCAGCCCCAGCATTTT.

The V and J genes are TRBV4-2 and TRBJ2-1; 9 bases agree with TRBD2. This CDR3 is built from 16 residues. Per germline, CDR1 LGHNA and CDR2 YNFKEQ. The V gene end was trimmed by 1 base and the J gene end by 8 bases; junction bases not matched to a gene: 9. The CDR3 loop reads CASSQGRRGGEDEQFF. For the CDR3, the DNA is TGTGCCAGCAGCCAAGGGCGGCGGGGGGGCGAAGATGAGCAGTTCTTC.

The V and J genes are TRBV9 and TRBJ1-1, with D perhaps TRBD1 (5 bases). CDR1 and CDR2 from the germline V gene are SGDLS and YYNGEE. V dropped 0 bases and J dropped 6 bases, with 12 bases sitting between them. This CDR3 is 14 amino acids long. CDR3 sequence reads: CASSVDPGRAEAFF. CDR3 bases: TGTGCCAGCAGCGTAGACCCAGGGAGGGCTGAAGCTTTCTTT. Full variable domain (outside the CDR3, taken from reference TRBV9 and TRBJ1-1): DSGVTQTPKHLITATGQRVTLRCSPRSGDLSVYWYQQSLDQGLQFLIQYYNGEERAKGNILERFSAQQFPDLHSELNLSSLELGDSALYFCASSVDPGRAEAFFGQGTRLTVV.

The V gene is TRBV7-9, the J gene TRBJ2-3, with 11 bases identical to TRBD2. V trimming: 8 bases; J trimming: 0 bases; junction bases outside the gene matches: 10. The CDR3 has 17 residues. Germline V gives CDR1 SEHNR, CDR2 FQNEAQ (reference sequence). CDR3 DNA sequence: TGTGCCAGCTTCGCACTAGCGGGAGTTTCTAGCACAGATACGCAGTATTTT. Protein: CASFALAGVSSTDTQYF.

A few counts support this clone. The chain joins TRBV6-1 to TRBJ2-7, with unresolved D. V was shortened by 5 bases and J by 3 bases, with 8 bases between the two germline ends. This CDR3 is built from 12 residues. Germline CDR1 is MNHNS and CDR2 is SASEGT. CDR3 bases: TGTGCCAGCAGTATTTTCAGCTACGAGCAGTACTTC. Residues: CASSIFSYEQYF.

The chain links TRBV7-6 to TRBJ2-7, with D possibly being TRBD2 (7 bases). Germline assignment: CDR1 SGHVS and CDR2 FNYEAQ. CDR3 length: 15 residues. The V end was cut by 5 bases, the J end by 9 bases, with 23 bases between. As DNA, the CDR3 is TGTGCCAGCAGCCGCGTAGGGGGGGGTCGCAACGTGCAGTACTTC. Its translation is CASSRVGGGRNVQYF. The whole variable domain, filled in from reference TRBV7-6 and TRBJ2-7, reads GAGVSQSPRYKVTKRGQDVALRCDPISGHVSLYWYRQALGQGPEFLTYFNYEAQQDKSGLPNDRFSAERPEGSISTLTIQRTEQRDSAMYRCASSRVGGGRNVQYFGPGTRLTVT.

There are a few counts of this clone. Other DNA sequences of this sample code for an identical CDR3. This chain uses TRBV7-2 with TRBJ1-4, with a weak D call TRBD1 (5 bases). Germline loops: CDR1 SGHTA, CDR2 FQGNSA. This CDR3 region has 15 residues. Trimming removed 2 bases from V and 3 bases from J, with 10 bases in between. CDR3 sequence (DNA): TGTGCCAGCAGCTTAAAAGGGGTAGCTAATGAAAAACTGTTTTTT. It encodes CASSLKGVANEKLFF.

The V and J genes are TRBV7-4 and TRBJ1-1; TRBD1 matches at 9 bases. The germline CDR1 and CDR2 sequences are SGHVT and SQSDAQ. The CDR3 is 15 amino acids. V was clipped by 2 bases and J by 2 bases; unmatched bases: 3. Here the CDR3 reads CASSLWDRVNTEAFF. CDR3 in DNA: TGTGCCAGCAGCTTATGGGACAGGGTAAACACTGAAGCTTTCTTT.

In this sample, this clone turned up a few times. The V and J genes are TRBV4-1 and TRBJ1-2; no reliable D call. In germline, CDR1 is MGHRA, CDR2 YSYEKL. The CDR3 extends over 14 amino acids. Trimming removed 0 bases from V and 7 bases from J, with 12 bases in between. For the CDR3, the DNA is TGCGCCAGCAGCCAAGATCGGGGTATCAGTGGCTACACCTTC. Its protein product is CASSQDRGISGYTF.

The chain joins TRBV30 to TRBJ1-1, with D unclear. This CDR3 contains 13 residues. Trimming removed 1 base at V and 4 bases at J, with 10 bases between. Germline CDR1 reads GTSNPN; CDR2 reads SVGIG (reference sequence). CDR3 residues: CAWSELVSTEAFF. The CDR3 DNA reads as TGTGCCTGGAGTGAATTGGTCAGCACTGAAGCTTTCTTT.